The source of this T cell receptor (beta chain) is a study of T cell changes during pregnancy in multiple sclerosis. V was clipped by 5 bases and J by 0 bases; unmatched bases: 8. This CDR3 is built from 17 residues. Germline CDR1 is MDHEN and CDR2 is SYDVKM. The protocol was immunoSEQ multiplex PCR, while the TCRdb copy is restricted to in-frame clones and leaves out a portion. Of 65,000 to 85,000 clones listed, around 90% were seen once; the top ten hold approximately 0.2%. J is TRBJ2-1 and V is TRBV28; 9 bases are shared with TRBD1. The receptor comes from a female donor with multiple sclerosis, enrolled in a pregnancy study. Sequenced here: CD4+ T cells from peripheral blood mononuclear cells, sampled before pregnancy. The CDR3 region has the DNA TGTGCCAGCAGTCAACCTACGGGACAGGGCTCCTACAATGAGCAGTTCTTC. Translated: CASSQPTGQGSYNEQFF.